This entry lists 20 T cell receptor beta chains sequenced from one sample in a study of human T cells and chemical hapten exposure. TCRdb reprocessed the 5' RACE reads with MiXCR, giving one entry per CDR3 protein. Counted here are 150,000 or so distinct CDR3 sequences, about 4.3% occurring once; the ten biggest clones make up approximately 1.4%. Unfractionated whole blood was the source of the extracted total RNA. The receptors originated from a female donor in good health.

This clonotype was seen ten or more times. This rearrangement joins TRBV13 to TRBJ1-5; perhaps TRBD1 as D (5 bases). Germline assignment: CDR1 PRHDT and CDR2 FYEKMQ (reference sequence). The CDR3 is made up of 14 amino acids. Trimming cost V 3 bases and J 3 bases, with 9 bases left between them. As DNA, the CDR3 is TGTGCCAGCAGCTTCATGGGGCCCAATCAGCCCCAGCATTTT. It is translated as CASSFMGPNQPQHF.

This clonotype was counted ten times or more. The chain uses TRBV27 and TRBJ2-1; 13 bases agree with TRBD2. V lost 6 bases to trimming and J lost 8 bases; unmatched junction nucleotides: 7. Per germline, CDR1 MNHEY and CDR2 SMNVEV (reference sequence). CDR3 length: 15 residues. The CDR3 sequence is CASSSGLAGIDEQFF. The CDR3 DNA reads TGTGCCAGCAGCTCGGGACTAGCGGGGATCGATGAGCAGTTCTTC.

Many counts were recorded for this clonotype. The chain has TRBV5-1 and TRBJ1-1; D remains ambiguous. Germline CDR1 is SGHRS and CDR2 is YFSETQ. The CDR3 length is 16 residues. V shed 3 bases and J shed 0 bases, with 15 bases lying between them. This CDR3 reads CASSSGRVGMNTEAFF. CDR3 DNA: TGCGCCAGCAGCTCCGGGAGGGTGGGGATGAACACTGAAGCTTTCTTT.

This clonotype was seen at least ten times. This chain connects TRBV20-1 to TRBJ2-7; 8 positions match TRBD2. CDR1 DFQATT and CDR2 SNEGSKA come from the germline V gene (reference sequence). The CDR3 extends over 16 amino acids. V was pared by 5 bases and J by 0 bases, with 12 bases of the junction left unmatched. The DNA of the CDR3 is TGCAGTGCTGGAATATCGGGCGGGGGGCGCTCCTACGAGCAGTACTTC. Translation gives CSAGISGGGRSYEQYF.

This clonotype occurred a few times. The chain employs TRBV7-8 and TRBJ2-1, with a tentative D call TRBD1 (6 bases). This CDR3 contains 17 residues. Germline V gives CDR1 SGHVS, CDR2 FQNEAQ. Between the trimmed V and J ends, which lost 5 bases and 3 bases, there was a span of 20 bases. The CDR3 DNA follows: TGTGCCAGCAGCCTTAGTGGAATGAGGACAGTCTACAATGAGCAGTTCTTC. Translating it yields CASSLSGMRTVYNEQFF.

The table lists this clonotype with many counts. The V and J genes are TRBV7-2 and TRBJ2-1, with D uncertain. The germline CDR1 and CDR2 sequences are SGHTA and FQGNSA. V dropped 4 bases and J dropped 8 bases, with 12 bases sitting between them. The CDR3 has 13 residues. The DNA for the CDR3 is TGTGCCAGCAGCTCCATGACTGTGGATGAGCAGTTCTTC. Translated: CASSSMTVDEQFF.

This clonotype has a count of ten or more. This chain uses TRBV24-1 with TRBJ1-2; tentatively, D is TRBD1 (6 bases). The CDR3 spans 14 residues. V lost 1 base to trimming and J lost 6 bases, with 11 bases between them. Germline V gives CDR1 KGHDR, CDR2 SFDVKD. CDR3 sequence (DNA): TGTGCCACCAGTGATTTAGAGGGGGTCCATGGCTACACCTTC. The encoded protein is CATSDLEGVHGYTF.

This clonotype was picked up many times. The CDR3 sequence is CASSLEAHSTNEKLFF. In DNA, the CDR3 is TGCGCCAGCAGCTTGGAAGCCCACTCAACTAATGAAAAACTGTTTTTT. This chain uses TRBV5-1 with TRBJ1-4; D not resolved. Germline-derived CDR1 and CDR2 are SGHRS and YFSETQ. Trimming took 0 bases from V and 0 from J, leaving 9 bases between them. CDR3 length: 16 amino acids.

There are many counts of this clonotype. CDR3 amino acids: CASSLPGRSTDTQYF. The DNA of the CDR3 is TGTGCCAGCAGCCTCCCCGGTCGTAGCACAGATACGCAGTATTTT. The J gene is TRBJ2-3, the V gene TRBV7-9; D not resolved. The ends were cut back, 5 bases at V and 0 bases at J, with 12 bases in the middle. CDR3 length: 15 residues. In germline, CDR1 is SEHNR, CDR2 FQNEAQ (reference sequence).

This clonotype was detected ten times or more. This chain links TRBV6-2 or TRBV6-3 with TRBJ2-3; the D is unclear. Germline assignment: CDR1 MNHEY and CDR2 SVGEGT. The CDR3 length is 15 residues. V lost 6 bases to trimming and J lost 1 base, with 14 bases between them. In nucleotides, the CDR3 is TGTGCCAGCAGGCTTCCCGGTGGAGGCACAGATACGCAGTATTTT. It specifies CASRLPGGGTDTQYF.

In its sample, this clonotype was seen many times. V and J are TRBV3-1 and TRBJ1-2; 8 bases line up with TRBD1. V lost 0 bases and J lost 2; bases outside the gene matches: 14. The CDR3 runs 19 residues. Germline V gene sequence: CDR1 LGHDT, CDR2 YNNKEL (reference sequence). The CDR3 region has the DNA TGTGCCAGCAGCCAAGATAGCCTACGGGACAGGACTCTGAACTATGGCTACACCTTC. Encoded protein: CASSQDSLRDRTLNYGYTF.

At least ten counts were recorded for this clonotype. The chain couples TRBV5-6 to TRBJ2-1; D is unresolved. The CDR3 extends over 15 amino acids. V was shortened by 1 base and J by 8 bases, with 16 bases between the two germline ends. CDR1 is SGHDT, CDR2 YYEEEE, per germline. The CDR3 region is CASSLLSTSSHEQFF. CDR3 nucleotide sequence: TGTGCCAGCAGCTTGTTGAGCACAAGTAGCCATGAGCAGTTCTTC.

This clonotype appeared many times. The V call is TRBV29-1, the J call TRBJ2-5; 7 nucleotides agree with TRBD1. In germline, CDR1 is SQVTM, CDR2 ANQGSEA. V shed 4 bases and J 7 bases; nucleotides not matched to a gene: 12. The CDR3 runs to 14 residues. As DNA, the CDR3 is TGCAGCGTTGTTCCGGGACAGAGAACGGGGACCCAGTACTTC. Its translation: CSVVPGQRTGTQYF.

This clonotype was recorded many times. The chain joins TRBV9 to TRBJ2-7; D may be TRBD2 (6 bases). CDR1 is SGDLS and CDR2 is YYNGEE in the germline V gene. The ends were cut back, 4 bases at V and 5 bases at J, with 16 bases in the middle. This CDR3 contains 14 residues. CDR3 DNA sequence: TGTGCCAGCAGCTCCCGGACCGCTAGCGACGAGCAGTACTTC. Amino acids: CASSSRTASDEQYF. The whole variable domain, remainder taken from reference TRBV9 and TRBJ2-7, is DSGVTQTPKHLITATGQRVTLRCSPRSGDLSVYWYQQSLDQGLQFLIQYYNGEERAKGNILERFSAQQFPDLHSELNLSSLELGDSALYFCASSSRTASDEQYFGPGTRLTVT.

Comments on this clonotype: A read error may explain this, as a much larger clone is one base away. The V and J genes are TRBV10-2 and TRBJ1-1; 7 nucleotides line up with TRBD1. The CDR3 has 12 amino acids. Germline V CDR1 and CDR2: WSHSY, SAAADI. The CDR3 spells CATGTVNSEAFF. CDR3 sequence (DNA): TGCGCCACCGGGACAGTGAACTCTGAAGCTTTCTTT.

This clonotype was recorded at least ten times. The chain has TRBV19 and TRBJ1-2; 8 bases map to TRBD1. The CDR3 consists of 13 residues. Germline lookup yields CDR1 LNHDA and CDR2 SQIVND (reference sequence). Unmatched junction bases numbered 6, after V lost 8 bases and J lost 4 bases. The CDR3 spells CASRTGTLYGYTF. The CDR3 coding sequence is TGTGCCAGTCGGACAGGGACGCTCTATGGCTACACCTTC.

This chain uses TRBV12-3 or TRBV12-4 with TRBJ1-2; no clear D gene. V was cut by 10 bases and J by 7 bases, with 19 bases left in between. This CDR3 spans 13 amino acids. DNA for the CDR3: TGTGCCACGACCCCCCTAAGGGATCGTGGCTACACCTTC. Protein: CATTPLRDRGYTF.

This clonotype was recorded at least ten times. J is TRBJ2-7 and V is TRBV4-2, with 8 nucleotides matching TRBD2. Per the germline V gene, CDR1 is LGHNA and CDR2 is YNFKEQ. V lost 1 base to trimming and J lost 2 bases; unmatched junction nucleotides: 7. This CDR3 comprises 16 residues. CDR3 amino acids: CASSQGVAGRTYEQYF. Here the CDR3 DNA reads TGTGCCAGCAGCCAAGGAGTAGCGGGGAGGACCTACGAGCAGTACTTC.

The sample holds many counts of this clonotype. The V gene is TRBV7-3, the J gene TRBJ1-1, with a possible D match to TRBD1 (5 bases). CDR3 length: 15 amino acids. Germline V lookup: CDR1 SGHTA, CDR2 FQGTGA. Trimming cost V 4 bases and J 4 bases, with 16 bases left between them. CDR3 in amino acids: CASSSGSGTGTEAFF. As DNA, the CDR3 is TGTGCCAGCAGCTCCGGTTCGGGGACGGGCACTGAAGCTTTCTTT. Drawing the rest from reference TRBV7-3 and TRBJ1-1, the complete variable domain is GAGVSQTPSNKVTEKGKYVELRCDPISGHTALYWYRQSLGQGPEFLIYFQGTGAADDSGLPNDRFFAVRPEGSVSTLKIQRTERGDSAVYLCASSSGSGTGTEAFFGQGTRLTVV.

In its sample, this clonotype was seen many times. This sequence joins TRBV10-3 and TRBJ2-5; perhaps TRBD1 as D (5 bases). Trimming took off 0 bases at V and 12 bases at J, with 14 bases between the two ends. The length of the CDR3 is 13 residues. Germline values: CDR1 ENHRY, CDR2 SYGVKD. The CDR3: CAISESQSRVKYF. CDR3 nucleotides: TGTGCCATCAGTGAGTCCCAGTCCAGGGTTAAGTACTTC.